The sequence of this T cell receptor (beta chain) was determined in a study of T-cell memory formation after mild COVID-19. For the study at large: For the most part, TCR clusters were specific to one donor. Overall study results and limits: Largely, contracting CD4+ clones fell within CM and EM, and contracting CD8+ clones within EMRA. A balance of CD4 and CD8 characterized clones contracting day 15 to 85, whereas later expanders leaned CD4+.

The sample holds a few counts of this clonotype. What it binds is unknown. CDR3 length equals 15 residues. Germline CDR1 and CDR2: SNHLY and FYNNEI. Trimming stripped 4 bases from V and 0 bases from J, with 12 bases between. 5'RACE, which relied on constant-segment primers, yielded TCR alpha and TCR beta cDNA libraries carrying sample barcodes and UMIs. TCRdb ran MiXCR on the 5' RACE reads and lists one entry per CDR3 protein. This table holds fewer than 700,000 distinct CDR3 sequences, over 15% found once. Material: PBMCs or a T cell subset sorted from them (not recorded which). This sequence was found in an adult woman who had mild COVID-19 (a few samples of this study predate the infection). Cell type and time point are not known. The chain uses TRBV2 and TRBJ2-5; possibly TRBD1 or TRBD2 for D (5 bases each). CDR3 coding DNA: TGTGCCAGCAGTGCGGGGCCCGGAGACCAAGAGACCCAGTACTTC. Translation gives CASSAGPGDQETQYF.